Shown below are 31 T cell receptor beta chains from a single sample sequenced in a study of blood T cells in healthy people across ages. For the second PCR, which ran for 7 to 11 cycles, a sample-barcoded 5' primer and a J-beta primer mix were used. In TCRdb, the 5' RACE reads were re-called with MiXCR into one record per CDR3 protein. The data contain 450,000 to 600,000 distinct CDR3 sequences, 27% of them singletons. These records were also assigned to another study, of T cells of mothers and their children.

Input material: blood. These receptors came from a boy younger than 10 in good health.

This rearrangement joins TRBV6-1 to TRBJ2-2; 9 nucleotides line up with TRBD2. CDR1 is MNHNS, CDR2 SASEGT, per germline. The CDR3 is made up of 16 amino acids. With 6 bases clipped from V and 6 bases from J, the junction kept 11 bases outside the gene matches. The CDR3 reads CASSQQGGGAPGELFF. The DNA of the CDR3 is TGTGCCAGCAGCCAACAGGGCGGGGGGGCCCCCGGGGAGCTGTTTTTT.

The chain combines TRBV10-3 with TRBJ2-1, with 8 bases matching TRBD2. Unmatched junction bases numbered 2, after V lost 1 base and J lost 0 bases. Germline CDR1 and CDR2: ENHRY and SYGVKD. There are 16 residues in the CDR3. The CDR3 here is CAISEFGLASYNEQFF. CDR3 nucleotide sequence: TGTGCCATCAGTGAGTTCGGACTAGCCTCCTACAATGAGCAGTTCTTC.

The genes are TRBV10-3 and TRBJ2-7; the match to TRBD1 covers 7 bases. This CDR3 spans 14 amino acids. The V segment lost 10 bases and the J segment 1 base; nucleotides outside the gene matches: 10. Germline CDR1 ENHRY, CDR2 SYGVKD. Written as DNA, the CDR3 is TGTGCCACAGCGACGACAGGGATTTCCTACGAGCAGTACTTC. It specifies CATATTGISYEQYF.

Ten or more counts support this clonotype. The rearrangement uses TRBV7-8 and TRBJ1-2; D remains ambiguous. The CDR3 spans 14 residues. CDR1 is SGHVS and CDR2 is FQNEAQ in the germline V gene. Trimming pared 2 bases from V and 0 bases from J, leaving 7 bases between. CDR3 in amino acids: CASSLPTANYGYTF. CDR3 DNA: TGTGCCAGCAGCTTACCGACTGCTAACTATGGCTACACCTTC.

This clonotype was seen a handful of times. The chain employs TRBV6-1 and TRBJ2-5; D gene ambiguous. The J call may be faulty, since TRBJ2-7 better matches the DNA end. Germline values: CDR1 MNHNS, CDR2 SASEGT. This CDR3 contains 13 residues. CDR3 sequence (DNA): TGTGCCAGCAAAGCGCTTATTTCCTACGAGCAGTACTTC. Residues: CASKALISYEQYF.

A few counts support this clonotype. The chain links TRBV2 to TRBJ2-2; the D call may be TRBD1 or TRBD2 (6 bases each). V lost 3 bases and J 5 bases, leaving 16 bases between the germline ends. The CDR3 is 16 residues long. Germline V lookup: CDR1 SNHLY, CDR2 FYNNEI. CDR3 region: CASSEPPGGWTGELFF. In DNA, the CDR3 is TGTGCCAGCAGTGAGCCCCCCGGGGGCTGGACCGGGGAGCTGTTTTTT.

The rearrangement joins TRBV12-3 or TRBV12-4 to TRBJ2-7; TRBD1 might be the D (5 bases). CDR3 length: 14 amino acids. V lost 6 bases and J 3 bases, leaving 15 bases between the germline ends. The CDR3 region is CASSSPPGIYEQYF. CDR3 DNA: TGTGCCAGCAGCTCCCCCCCAGGGATCTACGAGCAGTACTTC.

The V gene is TRBV4-1, the J gene TRBJ2-5; the D gene is possibly TRBD2 (6 bases). The DNA end lines up better with TRBJ2-7; the J call may be wrong. Germline V gene data show CDR1 as MGHRA and CDR2 as YSYEKL. The CDR3 totals 14 residues. The CDR3 loop is CASSQDSGVYEQYF. The CDR3 region has the DNA TGCGCCAGCAGCCAAGATTCGGGGGTGTACGAGCAGTACTTC.

This clonotype was observed a handful of times. This chain connects TRBV12-5 to TRBJ2-5; 8 bases map to TRBD2. Trimming took 4 bases from V and 5 from J; bases not matched to a gene: 18. The germline V gene encodes CDR1 LGHNT and CDR2 FRNRAP. The length of the CDR3 is 18 residues. The chain's CDR3 is CASGYPDAGAGGMETQYF. CDR3 nucleotide sequence: TGTGCTAGTGGTTACCCCGACGCCGGCGCGGGGGGTATGGAGACCCAGTACTTC.

The gene calls are TRBV9 and TRBJ1-2, with TRBD1 as a possible D gene (6 bases). Germline V gives CDR1 SGDLS, CDR2 YYNGEE. This CDR3 is 14 amino acids long. V dropped 0 bases and J dropped 7 bases, with 13 bases sitting between them. CDR3 in DNA: TGTGCCAGCAGCGTAGTCCCGGGGGCGGGTGGCTACACCTTC. It is translated as CASSVVPGAGGYTF. Together with reference TRBV9 and TRBJ1-2, the CDR3 gives the full variable domain: DSGVTQTPKHLITATGQRVTLRCSPRSGDLSVYWYQQSLDQGLQFLIQYYNGEERAKGNILERFSAQQFPDLHSELNLSSLELGDSALYFCASSVVPGAGGYTFGSGTRLTVV.

The genes are TRBV4-1 and TRBJ2-3, with D perhaps TRBD2 (6 bases). The CDR3 is made up of 15 amino acids. The germline V gene encodes CDR1 MGHRA and CDR2 YSYEKL. With 10 bases removed from V and 0 bases from J, the gap between germline ends came to 17 bases. The CDR3 nucleotides are TGCGCCACTCGGACGGCTGGGACTAGCACAGATACGCAGTATTTT. Translating it yields CATRTAGTSTDTQYF.

V usage is TRBV14 and J usage is TRBJ1-4, with D maybe TRBD1 (5 bases). In germline, CDR1 is SGHDN, CDR2 FVKESK. The CDR3 has 14 residues. V lost 3 bases, J lost 6 bases, and 11 bases lay in between. The DNA for the CDR3 is TGTGCCAGCAGCCAGGACAATTGGGATGAAAAACTGTTTTTT. Its protein is CASSQDNWDEKLFF.

The chain couples TRBV12-3 or TRBV12-4 to TRBJ1-2; D gene ambiguous. This CDR3 is built from 15 residues. V was clipped by 0 bases and J by 6 bases, with 14 bases between them. The CDR3 DNA reads as TGTGCCAGCAGTTTAGCGCCCCTCCGAGGGAATGGCTACACCTTC. Protein product: CASSLAPLRGNGYTF.

V usage is TRBV12-3 or TRBV12-4 and J usage is TRBJ2-2; D uncertain. Trimming cost V 8 bases and J 3 bases, with 13 bases left between them. The CDR3 runs 14 residues. This chain's CDR3 is CASGALVYTGELFF. CDR3 DNA: TGTGCCAGCGGAGCTCTAGTGTACACCGGGGAGCTGTTTTTT.

This clonotype has a handful of counts. The DNA for the CDR3 is TGTGCCAGCAGTTCTTTGATCGGACTAGCGGGAGGGCCGGTTTCGCAAGAGACCCAGTACTTC. Translated, it gives CASSSLIGLAGGPVSQETQYF. The chain couples TRBV27 to TRBJ2-5, with 15 nucleotides matching TRBD2. Germline CDR1 reads MNHEY; CDR2 reads SMNVEV (reference sequence). Trimming at V came to 4 bases and at J to 2 bases, leaving 17 bases not matched to a gene. The CDR3 runs 21 residues.

The J gene is TRBJ2-7, the V gene TRBV28; D possibly uses TRBD1 or TRBD2 (5 bases each). This CDR3 has 16 residues. Germline CDR1 is MDHEN and CDR2 is SYDVKM. V was cut by 7 bases and J by 2 bases, with 21 bases left in between. CDR3 residues: CASTLAVGDGPYEQYF. CDR3 nucleotides: TGTGCCAGCACCCTCGCCGTGGGGGATGGTCCCTACGAGCAGTACTTC.

This clonotype was seen only once. The chain is built from TRBV29-1 and TRBJ2-5; D is undetermined. The last part of the DNA fits TRBJ2-1 better; the J call may be wrong. Germline V gene data show CDR1 as SQVTM and CDR2 as ANQGSEA. The CDR3 runs to 11 residues. The CDR3 is CSVVARNEQFF. CDR3 sequence (DNA): TGCAGCGTTGTTGCTCGCAATGAGCAGTTCTTC.

This clonotype was observed a handful of times. V and J are TRBV20-1 and TRBJ1-6; 8 bases match TRBD1. The V gene's germline CDR1 is DFQATT and CDR2 SNEGSKA (reference sequence). With V trimmed by 3 bases and J by 7 bases, 5 bases remained unmatched. CDR3 length: 14 amino acids. The CDR3 DNA reads TGCAGTGCTAGGTCCGGGACAGGAAATTCACCCCTCCACTTT. Its translation: CSARSGTGNSPLHF.

The chain has TRBV11-2 and TRBJ2-4; D remains ambiguous. With 7 bases removed from V and 0 bases from J, the gap between germline ends came to 13 bases. The CDR3 contains 15 residues. Germline CDR1 and CDR2: SGHAT and FQNNGV. CDR3 loop: CASKPITLAKNIQYF. CDR3 DNA sequence: TGTGCCAGCAAACCTATCACGCTAGCCAAAAACATTCAGTACTTC. The full variable domain, its missing parts supplied by reference TRBV11-2 and TRBJ2-4, is EAGVAQSPRYKIIEKRQSVAFWCNPISGHATLYWYQQILGQGPKLLIQFQNNGVVDDSQLPKDRFSAERLKGVDSTLKIQPAKLEDSAVYLCASKPITLAKNIQYFGAGTRLSVL.

Ten or more counts support this clonotype. The gene calls are TRBV20-1 and TRBJ2-7, with 11 bases fitting TRBD2. The junction had 9 bases not matched to a gene; V was cut back by 4 bases and J by 1 base. The CDR3 consists of 16 residues. CDR1 is DFQATT, CDR2 SNEGSKA, per germline (reference sequence). For the CDR3, the DNA is TGCAGTGCTAAGGTAGCGGGGGGGCCGGTTTCCTACGAGCAGTACTTC. Encoded protein: CSAKVAGGPVSYEQYF.

This clonotype was observed a handful of times. The chain carries TRBV20-1 and TRBJ2-7; TRBD2 matches at 7 bases. This CDR3 is built from 13 residues. Germline loops: CDR1 DFQATT, CDR2 SNEGSKA (reference sequence). Losses at the gene ends were 5 bases for V and 1 base for J; bases not matched to a gene: 5. CDR3 sequence (DNA): TGCAGTGCTGGGGAGGGAGGTTCCTACGAGCAGTACTTC. It yields the protein CSAGEGGSYEQYF.

The CDR3: CASGPLTGELFF. For the CDR3, the DNA is TGTGCCAGCGGCCCTCTCACCGGGGAGCTGTTTTTT. The chain combines TRBV5-5 with TRBJ2-2; D unresolved. The CDR3 spans 12 residues. V was shortened by 7 bases and J by 4 bases, with 8 bases between the two germline ends. From germline, CDR1 is SGHKS and CDR2 YYEKEE (reference sequence).

The V and J genes are TRBV7-2 and TRBJ2-7, with 8 bases lining up with TRBD2. Germline lookup yields CDR1 SGHTA and CDR2 FQGNSA. With V trimmed by 5 bases and J by 0 bases, 6 bases remained unmatched. The CDR3 loop spans 15 amino acids. The CDR3: CASSPQRGYSYEQYF. The CDR3 DNA is TGTGCCAGCAGCCCCCAGCGGGGGTACTCCTACGAGCAGTACTTC.

A few counts support this clonotype. Sequence at one end of the junction differs from germline and may be a read error. The genes are TRBV29-1 and TRBJ2-5; D is unresolved. Judging by the DNA end, TRBJ2-7 fits better; the J call may be wrong. This CDR3 contains 12 residues. Germline V gene sequence: CDR1 SQVTM, CDR2 ANQGSEA. CDR3 sequence: CSAEGSGYEQYF. DNA for the CDR3: TGCAGCGCTGAAGGATCGGGTTACGAGCAGTACTTC.

This clonotype was picked up a small number of times. The chain couples TRBV7-9 to TRBJ2-7; a possible D gene is TRBD2 (7 bases). Germline V CDR1 and CDR2: SEHNR, FQNEAQ (reference sequence). This CDR3 region has 14 residues. Trimming removed 2 bases from V and 4 bases from J, with 12 bases in between. As DNA, the CDR3 is TGTGCCAGCAGCTTAAGAGGGGGGGGGTACGAGCAGTACTTC. Encoded protein: CASSLRGGGYEQYF. Full variable domain (rest looked up from reference TRBV7-9 and TRBJ2-7): DTGVSQNPRHKITKRGQNVTFRCDPISEHNRLYWYRQTLGQGPEFLTYFQNEAQLEKSRLLSDRFSAERPKGSFSTLEIQRTEQGDSAMYLCASSLRGGGYEQYFGPGTRLTVT.

The sample holds a few counts of this clonotype. The chain uses TRBV20-1 and TRBJ2-3; 11 bases map to TRBD2. With 6 bases clipped from V and 2 bases from J, the junction kept 4 bases outside the gene matches. CDR3 length: 14 amino acids. Per the germline V gene, CDR1 is DFQATT and CDR2 is SNEGSKA (reference sequence). CDR3 sequence reads: CSAAGLADTDTQYF. For the CDR3, the DNA is TGCAGTGCCGCGGGACTAGCGGACACAGATACGCAGTATTTT.

A few counts support this clonotype. The V call is TRBV3-1, the J call TRBJ2-5; D might be TRBD1 (6 bases). Germline CDR1 reads LGHDT; CDR2 reads YNNKEL (reference sequence). V lost 3 bases and J 3 bases, leaving 14 bases between the germline ends. The CDR3 has 15 residues. CDR3 protein: CASSQGPRDKETQYF. The CDR3 coding sequence is TGTGCCAGCAGCCAGGGGCCGAGGGACAAAGAGACCCAGTACTTC.

There are a few counts of this clonotype. This sequence joins TRBV9 and TRBJ2-7; TRBD2 agrees at 12 bases. V gave up 4 bases and J gave up 5 bases; unmatched junction bases: 4. CDR3 length: 14 residues. Germline loops: CDR1 SGDLS, CDR2 YYNGEE. The CDR3 region is CASSPGLAGHEQYF. CDR3 sequence (DNA): TGTGCCAGCAGCCCGGGACTAGCGGGTCACGAGCAGTACTTC.

The chain carries TRBV7-9 and TRBJ2-1; D unclear. The CDR3 runs to 12 residues. Trimming took 3 bases from V and 8 from J, leaving 8 bases between them. Germline lookup yields CDR1 SEHNR and CDR2 FQNEAQ (reference sequence). CDR3 nucleotide sequence: TGTGCCAGCAGCTTTACCCCGGATGAGCAGTTCTTC. It encodes CASSFTPDEQFF.

This clonotype came up many times. This chain uses TRBV6-6 with TRBJ2-5; no definite D call. Trimming cost V 2 bases and J 5 bases, with 9 bases left between them. CDR3 size: 13 residues. Germline V CDR1 and CDR2: MNHNY, SVGAGI (reference sequence). The CDR3 DNA is TGTGCCAGCAGTTACCAGGAAAAGGAGACCCAGTACTTC. As protein: CASSYQEKETQYF.

This clonotype was detected a few times. The V and J genes are TRBV12-3 or TRBV12-4 and TRBJ2-5, with 7 bases that match TRBD2. The CDR3 is 17 residues long. The V segment lost 6 bases and the J segment 0 bases; nucleotides outside the gene matches: 13. The CDR3 coding sequence is TGTGCCAGCAGCTTTCCAGCGGGTAGCGGGTACCAAGAGACCCAGTACTTC. Encoded protein: CASSFPAGSGYQETQYF.